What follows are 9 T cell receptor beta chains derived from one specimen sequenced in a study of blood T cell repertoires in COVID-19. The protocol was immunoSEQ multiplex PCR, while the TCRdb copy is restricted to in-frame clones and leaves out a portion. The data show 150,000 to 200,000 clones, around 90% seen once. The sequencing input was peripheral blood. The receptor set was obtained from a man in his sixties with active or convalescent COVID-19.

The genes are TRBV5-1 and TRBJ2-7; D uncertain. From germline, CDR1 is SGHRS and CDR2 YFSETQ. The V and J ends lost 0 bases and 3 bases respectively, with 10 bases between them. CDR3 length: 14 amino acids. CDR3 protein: CASSLDVRLYEQYF. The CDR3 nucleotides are TGCGCCAGCAGCTTGGATGTCAGGCTCTACGAGCAGTACTTC. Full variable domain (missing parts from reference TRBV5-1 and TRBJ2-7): KAGVTQTPRYLIKTRGQQVTLSCSPISGHRSVSWYQQTPGQGLQFLFEYFSETQRNKGNFPGRFSGRQFSNSRSEMNVSTLELGDSALYLCASSLDVRLYEQYFGPGTRLTVT.

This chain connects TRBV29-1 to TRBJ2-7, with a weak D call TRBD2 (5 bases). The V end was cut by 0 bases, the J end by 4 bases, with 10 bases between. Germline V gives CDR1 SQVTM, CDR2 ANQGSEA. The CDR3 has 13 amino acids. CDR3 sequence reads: CSVEDHPGYEQYF. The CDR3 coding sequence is TGCAGCGTTGAAGATCATCCGGGGTACGAGCAGTACTTC.

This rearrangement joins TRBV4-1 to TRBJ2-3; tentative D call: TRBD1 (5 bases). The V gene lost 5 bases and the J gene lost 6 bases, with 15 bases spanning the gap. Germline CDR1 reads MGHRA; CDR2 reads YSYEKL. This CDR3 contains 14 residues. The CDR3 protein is CASSYGALLDTQYF. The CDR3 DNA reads TGCGCCAGCAGCTATGGGGCCTTACTCGATACGCAGTATTTT.

The CDR3 bases are TGTGCCACCAGCCGCGGGACGATCAATGAAAAACTGTTTTTT. It is translated as CATSRGTINEKLFF. This chain uses TRBV15 with TRBJ1-4; D might be TRBD1 (5 bases). The CDR3 totals 14 residues. The germline gives CDR1 LNHNV, CDR2 YYDKDF (reference sequence). Trimming shortened V by 5 bases and J by 5 bases, and 12 bases separated the two germline ends.

Written as DNA, the CDR3 is TGTGCCAGCAGCTTAGGACTAGCGGGGACGAACACCGGGGAGCTGTTTTTT. It codes for CASSLGLAGTNTGELFF. The V and J genes are TRBV11-2 and TRBJ2-2; 11 bases align to TRBD2. The germline CDR1 and CDR2 sequences are SGHAT and FQNNGV. CDR3 length equals 17 residues. V trimming: 1 base; J trimming: 0 bases; junction bases outside the gene matches: 1.

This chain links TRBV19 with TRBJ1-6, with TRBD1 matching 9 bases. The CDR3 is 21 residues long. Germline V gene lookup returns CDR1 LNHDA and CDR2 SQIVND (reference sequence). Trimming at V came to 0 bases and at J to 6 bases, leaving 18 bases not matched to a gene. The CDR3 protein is CASSIDRRDQEGTGSNSPLHF. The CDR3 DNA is TGTGCCAGTAGTATAGATCGCCGAGATCAGGAGGGGACAGGGAGTAATTCACCCCTCCACTTT.

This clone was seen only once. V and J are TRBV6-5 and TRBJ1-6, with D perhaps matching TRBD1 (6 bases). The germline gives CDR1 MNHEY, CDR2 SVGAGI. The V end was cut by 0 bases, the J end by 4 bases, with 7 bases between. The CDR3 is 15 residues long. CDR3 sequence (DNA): TGTGCCAGCAGTTACTCGGACAGTTATAATTCACCCCTCCACTTT. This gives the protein CASSYSDSYNSPLHF.

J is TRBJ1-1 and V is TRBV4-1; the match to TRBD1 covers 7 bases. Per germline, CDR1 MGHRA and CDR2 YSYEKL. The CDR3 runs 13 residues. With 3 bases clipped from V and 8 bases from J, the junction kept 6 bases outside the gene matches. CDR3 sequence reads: CASSHSDRVEAFF. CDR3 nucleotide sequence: TGCGCCAGCAGCCATTCCGACAGGGTCGAAGCTTTCTTT.

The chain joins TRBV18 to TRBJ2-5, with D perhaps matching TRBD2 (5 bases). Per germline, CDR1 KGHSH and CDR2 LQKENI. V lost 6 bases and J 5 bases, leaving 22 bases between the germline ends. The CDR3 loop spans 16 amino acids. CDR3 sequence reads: CASSFKEAVHQETQYF. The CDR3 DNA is TGTGCCAGCTCTTTCAAGGAGGCAGTCCATCAGGAGACCCAGTACTTC. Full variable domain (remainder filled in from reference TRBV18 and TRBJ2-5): NAGVMQNPRHLVRRRGQEARLRCSPMKGHSHVYWYRQLPEEGLKFMVYLQKENIIDESGMPKERFSAEFPKEGPSILRIQQVVRGDSAAYFCASSFKEAVHQETQYFGPGTRLLVL.